This T cell receptor beta chain was observed in a study of shared clonotypes between healthy human individuals. A remark on this clone: Its target is not known.

This CDR3 spans 16 amino acids. Germline CDR1 reads SGHTA; CDR2 reads FQGTGA. Trimming took 1 base from V and 2 from J; bases not matched to a gene: 6. Once extracted for a subset, genomic DNA was divided evenly among several immunoSEQ plates. This table comes from immunoSEQ multiplex PCR, and its TCRdb copy is limited to in-frame clones, with some not included. The sample has roughly 2,000,000 clones; 93% are singletons. Selected positively for CCR7 and CD45RO-negative, naive CD8 cells excluded terminally differentiated effector memory CD45RA+ cells. General observations from the study: Non-shared clonotypes had lower generation probabilities than those shared by all four donors.

This receptor was obtained from a man between 18 and 35 years old in good health. Some clones in this sample may be carry-over from other donors' samples. J is TRBJ2-5 and V is TRBV7-3; 8 nucleotides agree with TRBD2. Sequencing input: naive CD8+ T cells from PBMCs. CDR3 loop: CASSLMGAGVQETQYF. CDR3 nucleotides: TGTGCCAGCAGCTTAATGGGAGCGGGAGTTCAAGAGACCCAGTACTTC.